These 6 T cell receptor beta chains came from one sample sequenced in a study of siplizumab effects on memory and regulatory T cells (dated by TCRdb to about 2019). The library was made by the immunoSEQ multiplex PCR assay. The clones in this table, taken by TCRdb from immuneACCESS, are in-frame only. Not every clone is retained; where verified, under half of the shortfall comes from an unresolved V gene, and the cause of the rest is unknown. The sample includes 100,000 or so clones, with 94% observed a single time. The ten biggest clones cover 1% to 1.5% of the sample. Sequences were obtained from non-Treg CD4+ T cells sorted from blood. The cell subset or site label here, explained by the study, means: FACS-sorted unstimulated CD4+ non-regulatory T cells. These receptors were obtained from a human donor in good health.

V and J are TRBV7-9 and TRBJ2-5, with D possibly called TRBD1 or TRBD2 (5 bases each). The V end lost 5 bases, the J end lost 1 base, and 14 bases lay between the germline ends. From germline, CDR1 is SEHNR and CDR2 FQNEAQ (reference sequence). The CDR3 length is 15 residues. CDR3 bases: TGTGCCAGCAGCCTAAGAGAAGGGACCCAAGAGACCCAGTACTTC. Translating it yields CASSLREGTQETQYF. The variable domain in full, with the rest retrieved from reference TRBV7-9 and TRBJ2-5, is DTGVSQNPRHKITKRGQNVTFRCDPISEHNRLYWYRQTLGQGPEFLTYFQNEAQLEKSRLLSDRFSAERPKGSFSTLEIQRTEQGDSAMYLCASSLREGTQETQYFGPGTRLLVL.

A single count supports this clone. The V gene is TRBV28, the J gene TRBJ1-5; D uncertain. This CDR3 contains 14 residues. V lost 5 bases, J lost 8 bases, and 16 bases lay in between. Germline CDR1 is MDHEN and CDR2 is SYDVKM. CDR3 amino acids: CASSQGRGREPQHF. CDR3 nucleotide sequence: TGTGCCAGCAGTCAAGGACGTGGTCGGGAGCCCCAGCATTTT.

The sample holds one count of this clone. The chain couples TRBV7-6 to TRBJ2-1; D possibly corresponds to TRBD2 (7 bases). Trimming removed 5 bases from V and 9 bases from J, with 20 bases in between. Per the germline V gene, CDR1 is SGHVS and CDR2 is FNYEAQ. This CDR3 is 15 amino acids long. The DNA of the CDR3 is TGTGCCAGCAGCACCTCTACGGGCGGGGGCCCTGAGCAGTTCTTC. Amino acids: CASSTSTGGGPEQFF.

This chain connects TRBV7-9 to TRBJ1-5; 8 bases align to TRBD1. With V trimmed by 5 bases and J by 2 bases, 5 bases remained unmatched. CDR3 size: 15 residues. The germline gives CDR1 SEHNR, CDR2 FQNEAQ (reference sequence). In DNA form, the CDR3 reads TGTGCCAGCAGCCCGACGACAGGGGGCAATCAGCCCCAGCATTTT. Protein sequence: CASSPTTGGNQPQHF.

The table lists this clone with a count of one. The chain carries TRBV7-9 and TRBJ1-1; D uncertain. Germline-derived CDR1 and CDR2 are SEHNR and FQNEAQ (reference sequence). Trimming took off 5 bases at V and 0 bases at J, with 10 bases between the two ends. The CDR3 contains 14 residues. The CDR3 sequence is CASSPGGMNTEAFF. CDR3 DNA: TGTGCCAGCAGCCCAGGAGGGATGAACACTGAAGCTTTCTTT.

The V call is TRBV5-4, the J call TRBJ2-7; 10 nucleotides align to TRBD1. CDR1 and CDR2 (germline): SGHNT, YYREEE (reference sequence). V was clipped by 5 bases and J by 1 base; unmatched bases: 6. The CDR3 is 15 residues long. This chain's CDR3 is CASSYDRGQSYEQYF. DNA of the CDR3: TGTGCCAGCAGTTATGACAGGGGGCAATCCTACGAGCAGTACTTC.